The T cell receptor (beta chain) under discussion was sequenced for a study of siplizumab effects on memory and regulatory T cells. Whole-study results and caveats: Suppression by proliferating Tregs derived from siplizumab cultures was not verified. Siplizumab produced a significant reduction in alloreactive sequences that were traceable to unstimulated CD4+ memory cells. Naive T cells looked more diverse than memory cells and looked like major alloresponse contributors.

Per sample, the assay covered about 10^5 TCR templates. Clones were sequenced by immunoSEQ multiplex PCR, and TCRdb holds only the in-frame ones, with some missing. The table has nearly 95,000 clones, roughly 94% seen once; the top ten hold roughly 0.3%. The CDR3 extends over 15 amino acids. V lost 4 bases and J lost 5, with 15 bases in between. In germline, CDR1 is SGHRS, CDR2 YFSETQ. The count of this clone is one. Its antigen remains unknown. This TCR came from a human donor in good health. The genes are TRBV5-1 and TRBJ2-2, with TRBD1 as a possible D gene (7 bases). The source material was non-Treg CD4+ T cells sorted from blood. The CDR3 DNA sequence: TGCGCCAGCAGCCTGGCGGAGGGGGCGACCGGGGAGCTGTTTTTT. Protein sequence: CASSLAEGATGELFF.